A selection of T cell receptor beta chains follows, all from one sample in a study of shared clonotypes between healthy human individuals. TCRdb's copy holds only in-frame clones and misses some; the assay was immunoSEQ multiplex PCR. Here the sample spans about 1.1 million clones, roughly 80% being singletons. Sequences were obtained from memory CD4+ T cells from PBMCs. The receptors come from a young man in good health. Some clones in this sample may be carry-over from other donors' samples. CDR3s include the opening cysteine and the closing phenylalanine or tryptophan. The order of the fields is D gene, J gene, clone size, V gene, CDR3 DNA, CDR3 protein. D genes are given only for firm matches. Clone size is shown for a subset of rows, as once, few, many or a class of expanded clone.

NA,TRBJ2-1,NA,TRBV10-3,TGTGCCACCAGGGGACGGCATTACAATGAGCAGTTCTTC,CATRGRHYNEQFF
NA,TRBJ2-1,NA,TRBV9,TGTGCCAGCAGCGAGGCAGGGAGTTTCTACAATGAGCAGTTCTTC,CASSEAGSFYNEQFF
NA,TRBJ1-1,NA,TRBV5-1,TGCGCCAGCAGCCGAGGGGATGGGGACACTGAAGCTTTCTTT,CASSRGDGDTEAFF
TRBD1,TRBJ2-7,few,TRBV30,TGTGCCTGGAGTGGCCTCCGGACAGGGGCGTCCTTTTTC,CAWSGLRTGASFF
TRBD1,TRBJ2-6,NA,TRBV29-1,TGCGGTACAGGGGGCCATGGGGCCAACGTCCTGACTTTC,CGTGGHGANVLTF
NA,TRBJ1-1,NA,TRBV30,TGTGCCTGGAGTGTAGAGAGGACTGAAGCTTTCTTT,CAWSVERTEAFF
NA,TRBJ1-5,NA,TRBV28,TGTGCCAGCAGTTTTTTCTTGCTGACACAGGACACCGATCAGCCCCAGCATTTT,CASSFFLLTQDTDQPQHF
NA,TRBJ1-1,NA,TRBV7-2,TGTGCCAGCAGCTTATTCCGCGGGTGGCCTGAGGCTTTCTTT,CASSLFRGWPEAFF
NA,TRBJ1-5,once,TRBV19,TGTGCCAGTAGTTTGGACAGAAATCAGCTCCAGCATTTT,CASSLDRNQLQHF
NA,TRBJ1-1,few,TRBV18,TGTGCCAGCTCACCAGTACACCGAGGTGGAAACACTGAAGCTTTCTTT,CASSPVHRGGNTEAFF
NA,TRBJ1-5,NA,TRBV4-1,TGCGCCAGCAGCCAGAGCCAGGAGTTTGGGCAGCCCCAGCATTTT,CASSQSQEFGQPQHF
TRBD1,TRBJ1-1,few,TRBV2,TGTGCCAGTGGACAGGGGAACACTGAAGCTTTCTTT,CASGQGNTEAFF
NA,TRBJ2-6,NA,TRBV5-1,TGCGCCACCACCCCCCACGGGGCTGGGGCCAACGTCCTGACTTTC,CATTPHGAGANVLTF
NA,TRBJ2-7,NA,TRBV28,TGTGCCAGCGTGGGCAGGGCCCCCTACGAGCAGTACTTC,CASVGRAPYEQYF